Following are 21 T cell receptor beta chains from one sample sequenced in a study of T cell changes during pregnancy in multiple sclerosis. Only in-frame clones appear in the TCRdb table, and some are missing; sequencing was by immunoSEQ multiplex PCR. Of around 100,000 clones listed, roughly 90% are singletons. This specimen consisted of peripheral blood, obtained after pregnancy. The source is a female donor with multiple sclerosis, enrolled in a pregnancy study.

The chain links TRBV14 to TRBJ2-7; no clear D gene. The CDR3 covers 12 residues. The ends were cut back, 3 bases at V and 4 bases at J, with 7 bases in the middle. Looked up from germline, CDR1 is SGHDN and CDR2 is FVKESK. CDR3 in amino acids: CASSQTLYEQYF. The CDR3 coding sequence is TGTGCCAGCAGCCAGACATTGTACGAGCAGTACTTC.

The V gene is TRBV27, the J gene TRBJ2-7, with a possible D match to TRBD1 (5 bases). Per the germline V gene, CDR1 is MNHEY and CDR2 is SMNVEV (reference sequence). Trimming took off 3 bases at V and 1 base at J, with 13 bases between the two ends. The CDR3 loop spans 15 amino acids. CDR3 sequence: CASSFVQGSSYEQYF. The DNA of the CDR3 is TGTGCCAGCAGTTTTGTGCAGGGATCATCCTACGAGCAGTACTTC.

The chain couples TRBV11-3 to TRBJ2-3; perhaps TRBD2 as D (6 bases). CDR1 is SGHNT and CDR2 is YENEEA in the germline V gene. This CDR3 spans 12 amino acids. V was clipped by 5 bases and J by 6 bases, with 9 bases between them. In DNA form, the CDR3 reads TGTGCCAGCAGCCTGGGACTGGATACGCAGTATTTT. Residues: CASSLGLDTQYF. The complete variable domain, with remaining parts taken from reference TRBV11-3 and TRBJ2-3, reads EAGVVQSPRYKIIEKKQPVAFWCNPISGHNTLYWYLQNLGQGPELLIRYENEEAVDDSQLPKDRFSAERLKGVDSTLKIQPAELGDSAVYLCASSLGLDTQYFGPGTRLTVL.

The V and J genes are TRBV19 and TRBJ1-5; D may be TRBD1 (6 bases). V was shortened by 1 base and J by 2 bases, with 15 bases between the two germline ends. Germline values: CDR1 LNHDA, CDR2 SQIVND (reference sequence). This CDR3 region has 17 residues. CDR3 sequence (DNA): TGTGCCAGTAGTATAGGCGGGGGGGGCCGAGGCAATCAGCCCCAGCATTTT. Encoded protein: CASSIGGGGRGNQPQHF.

This chain links TRBV12-5 with TRBJ2-7; the D gene is possibly TRBD1 (6 bases). This CDR3 region has 16 residues. Germline-derived CDR1 and CDR2 are LGHNT and FRNRAP. Trimming stripped 9 bases from V and 6 bases from J, with 27 bases between. CDR3 amino acids: CASQRPRASAGVEQYF. In nucleotides, the CDR3 is TGTGCTAGCCAGCGCCCTAGGGCTTCCGCAGGGGTCGAGCAGTACTTC.

The chain combines TRBV4-1 with TRBJ2-1; 7 nucleotides agree with TRBD2. After removal of 0 bases from V and 2 bases from J, the junction contained 4 bases not matched to a gene. CDR3 size: 16 residues. Germline-derived CDR1 and CDR2 are MGHRA and YSYEKL. The CDR3 here is CASSQEGRGTYNEQFF. CDR3 coding DNA: TGCGCCAGCAGCCAAGAAGGGCGGGGGACCTACAATGAGCAGTTCTTC.

This clone is a singleton in its sample. The chain combines TRBV7-2 with TRBJ1-1; D unresolved. CDR3 length equals 15 residues. Germline V gene sequence: CDR1 SGHTA, CDR2 FQGNSA. Trimming stripped 1 base from V and 0 bases from J, with 9 bases between. Here the CDR3 DNA reads TGTGCCAGCAGCTTAGAAGGAGAAATGAACACTGAAGCTTTCTTT. It specifies CASSLEGEMNTEAFF.

The CDR3 DNA sequence: TGCGCCACCACGACCGGACTAGCGGGGGATGAGCAGTTCTTC. It yields the protein CATTTGLAGDEQFF. The chain employs TRBV4-1 and TRBJ2-1, with 13 bases that match TRBD2. J lost 8 bases, V lost 10 bases, and 8 bases had no gene match. This CDR3 region has 14 residues. CDR1 and CDR2 (germline): MGHRA, YSYEKL.

This sequence joins TRBV10-3 and TRBJ2-5, with TRBD1 identical over 9 bases. V lost 6 bases and J lost 2; bases outside the gene matches: 7. CDR1 is ENHRY and CDR2 is SYGVKD in the germline V gene. This CDR3 contains 15 residues. In nucleotides, the CDR3 is TGTGCCATCAGAGGGGGACAGGGAGGGCAAGAGACCCAGTACTTC. This gives the protein CAIRGGQGGQETQYF.

This clone was recorded once. This chain joins TRBV29-1 and TRBJ1-2, with D unclear. V was cut by 3 bases and J by 7 bases, with 9 bases left in between. Germline assignment: CDR1 SQVTM and CDR2 ANQGSEA. The CDR3 sequence is 11 residues long. The CDR3 region has the DNA TGCAGCGTTGAGGAGGGTTCTGGCTACACCTTC. Protein sequence: CSVEEGSGYTF.

The chain combines TRBV4-1 with TRBJ2-1; 10 nucleotides align to TRBD2. With 4 bases clipped from V and 4 bases from J, the junction kept 7 bases outside the gene matches. The CDR3 is 16 amino acids. Germline loops: CDR1 MGHRA, CDR2 YSYEKL. DNA for the CDR3: TGCGCCAGCAGCCCCTGGACTAGCGGAACGTACAATGAGCAGTTCTTC. Translation: CASSPWTSGTYNEQFF.

The chain is built from TRBV6-6 and TRBJ1-5; the match to TRBD1 covers 7 bases. V shed 6 bases and J 5 bases; nucleotides not matched to a gene: 10. The CDR3 is 15 residues long. From germline, CDR1 is MNHNY and CDR2 SVGAGI (reference sequence). The CDR3 region is CASRRDSTTDQPQHF. DNA for the CDR3: TGTGCCAGCAGGAGGGACAGCACTACTGATCAGCCCCAGCATTTT.

This clone showed up just once. J is TRBJ2-1 and V is TRBV5-4, with 9 bases lining up with TRBD2. This CDR3 has 16 amino acids. The V segment lost 0 bases and the J segment 3 bases; nucleotides outside the gene matches: 4. Germline V gives CDR1 SGHNT, CDR2 YYREEE (reference sequence). CDR3 bases: TGTGCCAGCAGCTTGGGGCGGGAGGGCCTCTACAATGAGCAGTTCTTC. Encoded protein: CASSLGREGLYNEQFF.

The chain carries TRBV7-2 and TRBJ1-5; no definite D call. The CDR3 consists of 16 residues. Trimming cost V 2 bases and J 6 bases, with 17 bases left between them. Germline V gene sequence: CDR1 SGHTA, CDR2 FQGNSA. The CDR3 bases are TGTGCCAGCAGCTTAAGGCGGCGCGGGTCCGGTCAGCCCCAGCATTTT. This encodes CASSLRRRGSGQPQHF.

Only a few counts were recorded for this clone. The chain recombines TRBV6-5 with TRBJ1-6; D might be TRBD1 (6 bases). This CDR3 contains 13 residues. Trimming cost V 6 bases and J 6 bases, with 9 bases left between them. CDR1 is MNHEY, CDR2 SVGAGI, per germline. DNA for the CDR3: TGTGCCAGCAGCGACAGGTTTAATTCACCCCTCCACTTT. It yields the protein CASSDRFNSPLHF.

The V call is TRBV4-3, the J call TRBJ2-1; 7 nucleotides agree with TRBD2. Germline loops: CDR1 LGHNA, CDR2 YSLEER. The CDR3 sequence is 16 residues long. V was pared by 0 bases and J by 3 bases, with 5 bases of the junction left unmatched. The CDR3 sequence is CASSQDPRGDYNEQFF. For the CDR3, the DNA is TGCGCCAGCAGCCAAGATCCCCGGGGGGACTACAATGAGCAGTTCTTC.

This chain connects TRBV29-1 to TRBJ2-7; 7 bases line up with TRBD1. The CDR3 extends over 12 amino acids. The V segment lost 6 bases and the J segment 6 bases; nucleotides outside the gene matches: 8. Germline V lookup: CDR1 SQVTM, CDR2 ANQGSEA. CDR3 sequence: CSVARQGVEQYF. The CDR3 coding sequence is TGCAGCGTCGCAAGACAGGGTGTCGAGCAGTACTTC.

The V and J genes are TRBV4-1 and TRBJ2-7; D uncertain. The CDR3 length is 14 residues. V lost 2 bases and J 4 bases, leaving 12 bases between the germline ends. Germline values: CDR1 MGHRA, CDR2 YSYEKL. The CDR3: CASSQHSSSYEQYF. The DNA of the CDR3 is TGCGCCAGCAGCCAACACAGTAGTTCGTACGAGCAGTACTTC.

The chain joins TRBV29-1 to TRBJ2-3; D possibly corresponds to TRBD2 (5 bases). The CDR3 extends over 12 amino acids. Trimming pared 2 bases from V and 3 bases from J, leaving 6 bases between. In germline, CDR1 is SQVTM, CDR2 ANQGSEA. CDR3 in DNA: TGCAGCGTTGAACGGGGTACAGATACGCAGTATTTT. This encodes CSVERGTDTQYF.

This sequence joins TRBV4-2 and TRBJ2-2; 14 nucleotides match TRBD2. This CDR3 has 19 amino acids. The ends lost 1 base at V and 6 bases at J; junction bases unmatched: 10. The germline gives CDR1 LGHNA, CDR2 YNFKEQ. This CDR3 is CASSQGSLGLAGAPGELFF. The CDR3 bases are TGTGCCAGCAGCCAAGGGAGTCTGGGACTAGCGGGAGCGCCCGGGGAGCTGTTTTTT.

The chain carries TRBV10-3 and TRBJ2-7; a possible D gene is TRBD1 (5 bases). The germline CDR1 and CDR2 sequences are ENHRY and SYGVKD. This CDR3 comprises 13 residues. V dropped 8 bases and J dropped 5 bases, with 16 bases sitting between them. For the CDR3, the DNA is TGTGCCATCCGCCAGACAGATGTCGACGAGCAGTACTTC. Translation gives CAIRQTDVDEQYF.